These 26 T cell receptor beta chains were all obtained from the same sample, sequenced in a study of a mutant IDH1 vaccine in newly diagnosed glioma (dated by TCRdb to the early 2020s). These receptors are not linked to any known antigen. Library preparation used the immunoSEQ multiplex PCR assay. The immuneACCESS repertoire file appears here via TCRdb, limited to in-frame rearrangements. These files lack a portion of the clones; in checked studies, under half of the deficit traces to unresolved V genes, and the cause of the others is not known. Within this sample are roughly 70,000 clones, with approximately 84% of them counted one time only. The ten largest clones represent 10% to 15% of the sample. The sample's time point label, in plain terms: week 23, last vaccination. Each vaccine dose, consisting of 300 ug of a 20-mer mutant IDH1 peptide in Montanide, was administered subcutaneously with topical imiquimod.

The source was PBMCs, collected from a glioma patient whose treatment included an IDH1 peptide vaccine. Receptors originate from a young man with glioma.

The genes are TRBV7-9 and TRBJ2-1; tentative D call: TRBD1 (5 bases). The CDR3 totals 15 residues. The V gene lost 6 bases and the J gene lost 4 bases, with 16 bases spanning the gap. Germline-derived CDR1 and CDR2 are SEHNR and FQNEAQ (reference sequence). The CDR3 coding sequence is TGTGCCAGCAGTCCCGCCGCAGGGCGTTACAATGAGCAGTTCTTC. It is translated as CASSPAAGRYNEQFF.

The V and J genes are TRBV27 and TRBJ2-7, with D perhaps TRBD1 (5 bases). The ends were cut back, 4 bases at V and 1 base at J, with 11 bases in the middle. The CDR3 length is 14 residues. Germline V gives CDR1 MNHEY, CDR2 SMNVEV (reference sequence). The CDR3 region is CASSSLTDSYEQYF. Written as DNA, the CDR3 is TGTGCCAGCAGTTCGCTGACAGATTCCTACGAGCAGTACTTC.

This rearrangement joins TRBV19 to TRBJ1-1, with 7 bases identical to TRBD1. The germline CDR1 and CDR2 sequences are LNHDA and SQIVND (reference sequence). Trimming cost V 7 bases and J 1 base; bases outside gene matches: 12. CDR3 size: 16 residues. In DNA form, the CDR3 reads TGTGCCAGTACCATGGGGAAGGGGGCTACGAACACTGAAGCTTTCTTT. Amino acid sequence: CASTMGKGATNTEAFF.

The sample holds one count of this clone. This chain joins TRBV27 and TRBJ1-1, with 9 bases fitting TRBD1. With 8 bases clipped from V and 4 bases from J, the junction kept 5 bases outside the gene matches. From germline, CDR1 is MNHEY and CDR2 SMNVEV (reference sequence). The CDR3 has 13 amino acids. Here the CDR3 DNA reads TGTGCCAGCTCAACAGGGGGCAGCACTGAAGCTTTCTTT. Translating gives CASSTGGSTEAFF.

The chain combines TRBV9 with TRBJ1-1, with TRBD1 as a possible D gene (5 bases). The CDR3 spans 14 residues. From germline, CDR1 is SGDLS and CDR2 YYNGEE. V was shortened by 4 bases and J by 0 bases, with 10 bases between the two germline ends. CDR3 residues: CASSPEGLNTEAFF. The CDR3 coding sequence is TGTGCCAGCAGCCCCGAGGGGCTGAACACTGAAGCTTTCTTT.

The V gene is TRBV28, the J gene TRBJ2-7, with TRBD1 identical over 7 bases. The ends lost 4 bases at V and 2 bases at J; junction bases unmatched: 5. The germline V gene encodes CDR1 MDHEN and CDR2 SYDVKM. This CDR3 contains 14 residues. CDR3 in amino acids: CASSSPGQAYEQYF. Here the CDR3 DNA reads TGTGCCAGCAGTTCCCCTGGACAGGCCTACGAGCAGTACTTC. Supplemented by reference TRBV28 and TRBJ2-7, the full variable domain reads DVKVTQSSRYLVKRTGEKVFLECVQDMDHENMFWYRQDPGLGLRLIYFSYDVKMKEKGDIPEGYSVSREKKERFSLILESASTNQTSMYLCASSSPGQAYEQYFGPGTRLTVT.

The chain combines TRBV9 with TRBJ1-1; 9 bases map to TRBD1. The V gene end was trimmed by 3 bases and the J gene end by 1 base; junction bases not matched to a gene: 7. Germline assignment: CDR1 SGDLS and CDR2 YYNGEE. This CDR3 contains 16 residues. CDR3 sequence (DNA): TGTGCCAGCAGCGAGGCGTTGGGACAGGGGAACACTGAAGCTTTCTTT. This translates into CASSEALGQGNTEAFF.

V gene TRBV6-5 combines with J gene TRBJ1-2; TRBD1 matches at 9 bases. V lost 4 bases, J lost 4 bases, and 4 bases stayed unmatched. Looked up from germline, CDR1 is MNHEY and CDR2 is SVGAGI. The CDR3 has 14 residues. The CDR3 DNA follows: TGTGCCAGCAGTTCGACAGGGGGACTCTATGGCTACACCTTC. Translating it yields CASSSTGGLYGYTF.

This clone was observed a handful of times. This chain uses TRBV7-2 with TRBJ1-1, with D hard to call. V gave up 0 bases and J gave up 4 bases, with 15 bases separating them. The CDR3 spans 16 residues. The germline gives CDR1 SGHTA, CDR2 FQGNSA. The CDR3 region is CASSLAYMAGVTEAFF. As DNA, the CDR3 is TGTGCCAGCAGCTTAGCCTACATGGCTGGCGTCACTGAAGCTTTCTTT.

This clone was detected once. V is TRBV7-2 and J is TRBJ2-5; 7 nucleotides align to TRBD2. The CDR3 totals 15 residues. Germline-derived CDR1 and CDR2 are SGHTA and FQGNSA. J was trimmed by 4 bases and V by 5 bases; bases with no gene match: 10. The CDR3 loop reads CASSPSRTRGETQYF. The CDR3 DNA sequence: TGTGCCAGCAGCCCTTCCAGGACTAGAGGAGAGACCCAGTACTTC.

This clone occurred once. This CDR3 is CAWKGLGNTIYF. The CDR3 coding sequence is TGTGCCTGGAAGGGCCTTGGAAACACCATATATTTT. This chain uses TRBV30 with TRBJ1-3; no firm D call. CDR3 size: 12 residues. CDR1 GTSNPN and CDR2 SVGIG come from the germline V gene (reference sequence). V lost 4 bases to trimming and J lost 3 bases, with 7 bases between them.

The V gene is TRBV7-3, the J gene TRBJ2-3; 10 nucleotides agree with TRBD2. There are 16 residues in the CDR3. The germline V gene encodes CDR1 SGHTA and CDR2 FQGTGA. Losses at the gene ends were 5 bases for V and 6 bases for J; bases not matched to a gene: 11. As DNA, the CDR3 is TGTGCCAGCAGCCCAAGGACTAGCGGTTCTTGGGATACGCAGTATTTT. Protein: CASSPRTSGSWDTQYF.

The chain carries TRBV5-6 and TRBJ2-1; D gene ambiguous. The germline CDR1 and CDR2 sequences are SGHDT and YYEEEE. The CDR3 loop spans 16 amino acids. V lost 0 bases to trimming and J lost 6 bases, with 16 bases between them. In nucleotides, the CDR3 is TGTGCCAGCAGCTTGGGGCCCAAGGCGGCACGCAATGAGCAGTTCTTC. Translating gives CASSLGPKAARNEQFF.

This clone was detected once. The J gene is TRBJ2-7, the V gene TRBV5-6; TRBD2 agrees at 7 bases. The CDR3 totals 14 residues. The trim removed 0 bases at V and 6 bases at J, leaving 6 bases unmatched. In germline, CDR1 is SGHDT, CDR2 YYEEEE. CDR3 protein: CASSLAGWGGEQYF. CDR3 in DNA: TGTGCCAGCAGCTTGGCTGGTTGGGGGGGCGAGCAGTACTTC. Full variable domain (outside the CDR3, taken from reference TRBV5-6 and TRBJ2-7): DAGVTQSPTHLIKTRGQQVTLRCSPKSGHDTVSWYQQALGQGPQFIFQYYEEEERQRGNFPDRFSGHQFPNYSSELNVNALLLGDSALYLCASSLAGWGGEQYFGPGTRLTVT.

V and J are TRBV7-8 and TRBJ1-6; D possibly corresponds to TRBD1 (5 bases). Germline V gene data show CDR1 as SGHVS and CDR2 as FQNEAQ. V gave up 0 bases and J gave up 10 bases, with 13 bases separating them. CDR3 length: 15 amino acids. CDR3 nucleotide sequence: TGTGCCAGCAGCTTAGCGGTGGGGGGATTGTCACCCCTCCACTTT. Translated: CASSLAVGGLSPLHF.

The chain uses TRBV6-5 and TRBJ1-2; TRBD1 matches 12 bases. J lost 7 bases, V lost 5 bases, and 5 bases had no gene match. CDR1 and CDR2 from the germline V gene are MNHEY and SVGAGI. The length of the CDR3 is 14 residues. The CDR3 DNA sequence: TGTGCCAGCAGTCGTGGGACAGGGGGCTTTGGCTACACCTTC. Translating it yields CASSRGTGGFGYTF.

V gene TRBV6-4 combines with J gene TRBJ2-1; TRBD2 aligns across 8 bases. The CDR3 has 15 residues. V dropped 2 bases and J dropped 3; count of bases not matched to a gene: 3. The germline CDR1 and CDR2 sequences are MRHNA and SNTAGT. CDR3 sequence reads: CASSDTSGGYNEQFF. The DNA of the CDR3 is TGTGCCAGCAGTGACACAAGCGGGGGCTACAATGAGCAGTTCTTC.

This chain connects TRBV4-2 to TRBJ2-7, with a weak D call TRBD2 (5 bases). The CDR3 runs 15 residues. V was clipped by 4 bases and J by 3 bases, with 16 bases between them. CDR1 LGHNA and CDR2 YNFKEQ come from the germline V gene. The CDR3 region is CASSLSIGGIYEQYF. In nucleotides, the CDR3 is TGTGCCAGCAGCCTCAGCATCGGAGGAATCTACGAGCAGTACTTC.

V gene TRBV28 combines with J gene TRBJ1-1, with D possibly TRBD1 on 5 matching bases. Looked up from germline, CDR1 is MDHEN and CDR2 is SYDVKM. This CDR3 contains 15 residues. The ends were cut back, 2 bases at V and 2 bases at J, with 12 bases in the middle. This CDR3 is CASSLAPRGNTEAFF. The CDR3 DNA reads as TGTGCCAGCAGTTTAGCCCCTAGGGGCAACACTGAAGCTTTCTTT.

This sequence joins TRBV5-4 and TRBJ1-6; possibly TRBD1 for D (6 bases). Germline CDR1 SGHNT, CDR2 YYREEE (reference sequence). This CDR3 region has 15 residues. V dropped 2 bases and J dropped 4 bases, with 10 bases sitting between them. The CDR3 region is CASSLLQGYNSPLHF. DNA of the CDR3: TGTGCCAGCAGCTTACTACAGGGATATAATTCACCCCTCCACTTT.

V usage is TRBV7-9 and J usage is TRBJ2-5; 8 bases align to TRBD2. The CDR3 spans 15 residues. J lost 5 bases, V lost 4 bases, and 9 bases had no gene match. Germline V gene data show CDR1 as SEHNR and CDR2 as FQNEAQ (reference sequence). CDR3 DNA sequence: TGTGCCAGCAGCTCCTACGGGGGGGGTCAGGAGACCCAGTACTTC. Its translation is CASSSYGGGQETQYF. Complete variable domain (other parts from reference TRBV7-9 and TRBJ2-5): DTGVSQNPRHKITKRGQNVTFRCDPISEHNRLYWYRQTLGQGPEFLTYFQNEAQLEKSRLLSDRFSAERPKGSFSTLEIQRTEQGDSAMYLCASSSYGGGQETQYFGPGTRLLVL.

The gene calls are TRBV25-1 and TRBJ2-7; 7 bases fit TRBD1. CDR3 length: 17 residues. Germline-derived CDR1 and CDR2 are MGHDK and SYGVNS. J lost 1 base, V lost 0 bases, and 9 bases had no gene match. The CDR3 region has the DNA TGTGCCAGCAGTGAATATACCGCGGACAGGACTTCCTACGAGCAGTACTTC. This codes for CASSEYTADRTSYEQYF.

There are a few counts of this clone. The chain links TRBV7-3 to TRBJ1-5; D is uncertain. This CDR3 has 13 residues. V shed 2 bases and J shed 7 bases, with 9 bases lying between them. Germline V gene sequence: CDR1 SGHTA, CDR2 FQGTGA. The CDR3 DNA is TGTGCCAGCAGCTTAGGATTTGGGCAGCCCCAGCATTTT. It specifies CASSLGFGQPQHF.

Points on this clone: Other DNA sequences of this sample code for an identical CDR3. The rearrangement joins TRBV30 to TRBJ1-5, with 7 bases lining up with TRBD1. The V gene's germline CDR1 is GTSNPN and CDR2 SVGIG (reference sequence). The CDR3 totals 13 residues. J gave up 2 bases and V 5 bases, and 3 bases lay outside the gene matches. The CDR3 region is CAWAGTGNQPQHF. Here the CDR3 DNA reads TGTGCCTGGGCCGGGACAGGCAATCAGCCCCAGCATTTT. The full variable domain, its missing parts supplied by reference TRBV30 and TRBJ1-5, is SQTIHQWPATLVQPVGSPLSLECTVEGTSNPNLYWYRQAAGRGLQLLFYSVGIGQISSEVPQNLSASRPQDRQFILSSKKLLLSDSGFYLCAWAGTGNQPQHFGDGTRLSIL.

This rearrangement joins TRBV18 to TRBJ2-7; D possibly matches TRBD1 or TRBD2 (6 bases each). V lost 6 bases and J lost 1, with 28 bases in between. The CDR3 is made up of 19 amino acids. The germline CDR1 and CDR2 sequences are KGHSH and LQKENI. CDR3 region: CASSPEQRGLTMKSYEQYF. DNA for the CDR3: TGTGCCAGCTCCCCGGAACAACGGGGGCTAACTATGAAATCCTACGAGCAGTACTTC. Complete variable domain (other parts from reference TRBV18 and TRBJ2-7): NAGVMQNPRHLVRRRGQEARLRCSPMKGHSHVYWYRQLPEEGLKFMVYLQKENIIDESGMPKERFSAEFPKEGPSILRIQQVVRGDSAAYFCASSPEQRGLTMKSYEQYFGPGTRLTVT.

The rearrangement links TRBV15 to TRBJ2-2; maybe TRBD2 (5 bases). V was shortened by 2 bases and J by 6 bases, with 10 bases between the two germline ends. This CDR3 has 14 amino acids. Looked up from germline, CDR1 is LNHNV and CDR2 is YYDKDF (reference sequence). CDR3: CATSRTPGAGELFF. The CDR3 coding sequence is TGTGCCACCAGCAGAACCCCCGGGGCCGGGGAGCTGTTTTTT.